This T cell receptor (beta chain) was captured by sequencing in a study of blood T cell repertoires in COVID-19. For the study at large: The United States, Italy and Spain provided the acute and convalescent COVID-19 samples. Sources were T cells, B-cell-depleted T cells, or PBMCs; the material itself was cDNA or gDNA.

Authors' processing steps: Amplified reference gene primers provided the basis for estimating nucleated cell counts. The method was immunoSEQ multiplex PCR; TCRdb's version includes in-frame clones alone and lacks a portion of them. The D gene and trimming were derived from the DNA, and the V and J assignments and clone size from that table. The sample shows tens of thousands of clones, 85% of them seen only once. Germline loops: CDR1 KGHSH, CDR2 LQKENI. CDR3 size: 13 residues. Trimming took 6 bases from V and 7 from J, leaving 15 bases between them. This chain links TRBV18 with TRBJ1-2; maybe TRBD1 (5 bases). The sequenced sample was peripheral blood. The TCR was taken from a man between 70 and 80 years old with acute or convalescent COVID-19. CDR3 sequence reads: CASSPPRRGGYTF. CDR3 coding DNA: TGTGCCAGCTCTCCCCCAAGGAGGGGTGGCTACACCTTC. Full variable domain (rest looked up from reference TRBV18 and TRBJ1-2): NAGVMQNPRHLVRRRGQEARLRCSPMKGHSHVYWYRQLPEEGLKFMVYLQKENIIDESGMPKERFSAEFPKEGPSILRIQQVVRGDSAAYFCASSPPRRGGYTFGSGTRLTVV.